These 30 T cell receptor beta chains were sequenced from one sample in a study of blood T cell dynamics during melanoma immunotherapy. Time point indicated: pre-treatment baseline. Clones were sequenced by immunoSEQ multiplex PCR, and TCRdb holds only the in-frame ones, with some missing. The data contain approximately 12,000 clones, around 84% of them singletons. Sequenced here: blood, sampled from a patient treated with checkpoint blockade. The receptors originated from a human donor with melanoma.

This chain uses TRBV9 with TRBJ2-3; no firm D call. The V gene lost 0 bases and the J gene lost 3 bases, with 8 bases spanning the gap. Germline lookup yields CDR1 SGDLS and CDR2 YYNGEE. This CDR3 contains 14 residues. DNA for the CDR3: TGTGCCAGCAGCGTAGCTGCGGTGACAGATACGCAGTATTTT. Its protein product is CASSVAAVTDTQYF. The full variable domain, completed using reference TRBV9 and TRBJ2-3, is DSGVTQTPKHLITATGQRVTLRCSPRSGDLSVYWYQQSLDQGLQFLIQYYNGEERAKGNILERFSAQQFPDLHSELNLSSLELGDSALYFCASSVAAVTDTQYFGPGTRLTVL.

The chain couples TRBV7-9 to TRBJ1-3; 8 bases map to TRBD1. This CDR3 has 14 residues. The J segment lost 4 bases and the V segment lost 3 bases, leaving 2 bases of the junction unmatched. CDR1 is SEHNR, CDR2 FQNEAQ, per germline (reference sequence). The CDR3 DNA follows: TGTGCCAGCAGCTTCGGGGACAGGGGAAACACCATATATTTT. Protein product: CASSFGDRGNTIYF. Full variable domain (missing parts from reference TRBV7-9 and TRBJ1-3): DTGVSQNPRHKITKRGQNVTFRCDPISEHNRLYWYRQTLGQGPEFLTYFQNEAQLEKSRLLSDRFSAERPKGSFSTLEIQRTEQGDSAMYLCASSFGDRGNTIYFGEGSWLTVV.

This clone appeared once. The gene calls are TRBV25-1 and TRBJ1-6, with 9 bases matching TRBD1. The CDR3 consists of 18 residues. CDR1 is MGHDK and CDR2 is SYGVNS in the germline V gene. Trimming took 4 bases from V and 0 from J; bases not matched to a gene: 7. The CDR3 nucleotides are TGTGCCAGCAGTGGGGGGACAGGGATTAGCTCCTATAATTCACCCCTCCACTTT. This codes for CASSGGTGISSYNSPLHF. The full variable domain, rest sourced from reference TRBV25-1 and TRBJ1-6, is EADIYQTPRYLVIGTGKKITLECSQTMGHDKMYWYQQDPGMELHLIHYSYGVNSTEKGDLSSESTVSRIRTEHFPLTLESARPSHTSQYLCASSGGTGISSYNSPLHFGNGTRLTVT.

The genes are TRBV5-6 and TRBJ1-4; D is uncertain. This CDR3 region has 17 residues. V was shortened by 4 bases and J by 10 bases, with 26 bases between the two germline ends. Germline CDR1 is SGHDT and CDR2 is YYEEEE. CDR3 sequence reads: CASSPRWREKGGRKLFF. In nucleotides, the CDR3 is TGTGCCAGCAGCCCACGTTGGAGGGAGAAGGGTGGCCGAAAACTGTTTTTT.

J is TRBJ2-2 and V is TRBV6-6, with TRBD2 matching 9 bases. The CDR3 runs 15 residues. Trimming took 6 bases from V and 5 from J; bases not matched to a gene: 7. CDR1 and CDR2 (germline): MNHNY, SVGAGI (reference sequence). CDR3 nucleotides: TGTGCCAGCAGCCTTGCGGGGGGGCGGACCGGGGAGCTGTTTTTT. The encoded protein is CASSLAGGRTGELFF.

CDR3 amino acids: CASSPRGGVYGYTF. In nucleotides, the CDR3 is TGTGCCAGCAGCCCTAGAGGGGGCGTTTATGGCTACACCTTC. The gene calls are TRBV7-8 and TRBJ1-2; 7 positions match TRBD1. Germline CDR1 is SGHVS and CDR2 is FQNEAQ. This CDR3 contains 14 residues. Trimming cost V 5 bases and J 5 bases; bases outside gene matches: 8. The full variable domain, rest sourced from reference TRBV7-8 and TRBJ1-2, is GAGVSQSPRYKVAKRGQDVALRCDPISGHVSLFWYQQALGQGPEFLTYFQNEAQLDKSGLPSDRFFAERPEGSVSTLKIQRTQQEDSAVYLCASSPRGGVYGYTFGSGTRLTVV.

This clone is classed as medium-sized (0.01 to 0.1%). This sequence joins TRBV14 and TRBJ1-1; perhaps TRBD1 as D (6 bases). The CDR3 runs 15 residues. The germline V gene encodes CDR1 SGHDN and CDR2 FVKESK. The V and J ends lost 4 bases and 0 bases respectively, with 12 bases between them. CDR3 in amino acids: CASSPLTGLNTEAFF. CDR3 bases: TGTGCCAGCAGCCCCCTGACAGGTTTGAACACTGAAGCTTTCTTT.

The rearrangement uses TRBV11-2 and TRBJ1-3, with 7 bases aligning to TRBD1. The V segment lost 5 bases and the J segment 5 bases; nucleotides outside the gene matches: 15. Looked up from germline, CDR1 is SGHAT and CDR2 is FQNNGV. This CDR3 has 17 residues. The DNA of the CDR3 is TGTGCCAGCAGCCCCTTTCTACAGGGGCGCAGGAGAAACACCATATATTTT. It translates to CASSPFLQGRRRNTIYF.

This chain links TRBV9 with TRBJ2-1; TRBD2 aligns across 8 bases. CDR3 length: 15 amino acids. Trimming took 0 bases from V and 5 from J; bases not matched to a gene: 4. Germline V lookup: CDR1 SGDLS, CDR2 YYNGEE. The CDR3 region is CASSVGGGPDNEQFF. The CDR3 DNA follows: TGTGCCAGCAGCGTAGGCGGGGGGCCGGACAATGAGCAGTTCTTC.

The chain recombines TRBV7-8 with TRBJ2-2; perhaps TRBD2 as D (6 bases). This CDR3 is 17 amino acids long. V lost 3 bases to trimming and J lost 3 bases, with 17 bases between them. CDR1 and CDR2 (germline): SGHVS, FQNEAQ. CDR3 loop: CASSFPAGRVYTGELFF. CDR3 coding DNA: TGTGCCAGCAGCTTCCCCGCGGGACGGGTTTACACCGGGGAGCTGTTTTTT. The full variable domain, with the rest looked up from reference TRBV7-8 and TRBJ2-2, is GAGVSQSPRYKVAKRGQDVALRCDPISGHVSLFWYQQALGQGPEFLTYFQNEAQLDKSGLPSDRFFAERPEGSVSTLKIQRTQQEDSAVYLCASSFPAGRVYTGELFFGEGSRLTVL.

This sequence joins TRBV2 and TRBJ2-3; the match to TRBD2 covers 10 bases. The J segment lost 9 bases and the V segment lost 7 bases, leaving 7 bases of the junction unmatched. The CDR3 has 13 residues. Looked up from germline, CDR1 is SNHLY and CDR2 is FYNNEI. Here the CDR3 reads CASTRTSGRTQYF. CDR3 nucleotide sequence: TGTGCCAGCACCAGGACTAGCGGCCGCACGCAGTATTTT.

The chain is built from TRBV6-1 and TRBJ2-1; TRBD2 matches at 8 bases. Germline V gives CDR1 MNHNS, CDR2 SASEGT. The CDR3 spans 14 residues. V gave up 8 bases and J gave up 6 bases; unmatched junction bases: 9. The CDR3 coding sequence is TGTGCCAGCCGGGAGGCGGGGGGCTTCAATGAGCAGTTCTTC. Protein sequence: CASREAGGFNEQFF.

V usage is TRBV7-9 and J usage is TRBJ1-6; D not certain. Germline CDR1 reads SEHNR; CDR2 reads FQNEAQ (reference sequence). The CDR3 is 13 residues long. V shed 5 bases and J shed 9 bases, with 11 bases lying between them. The CDR3 sequence: CASSGGSSSPLHF. The CDR3 DNA sequence: TGTGCCAGCAGCGGAGGGTCGAGTTCACCCCTCCACTTT.

This clone was seen a single time. V and J are TRBV25-1 and TRBJ2-5, with TRBD2 as a possible D gene (6 bases). V dropped 3 bases and J dropped 5 bases, with 16 bases sitting between them. This CDR3 contains 15 residues. Germline-derived CDR1 and CDR2 are MGHDK and SYGVNS. CDR3 DNA sequence: TGTGCCAGCAGTGATAATCGCTTGGGGAGGGAGACCCAGTACTTC. Protein sequence: CASSDNRLGRETQYF.

The chain couples TRBV6-1 to TRBJ2-7; D ambiguous. The V and J ends lost 3 bases and 4 bases respectively, with 19 bases between them. Germline V gene lookup returns CDR1 MNHNS and CDR2 SASEGT. The CDR3 runs to 16 residues. The CDR3 reads CASSDQPYASVYEQYF. CDR3 sequence (DNA): TGTGCCAGCAGTGATCAACCTTACGCATCCGTTTACGAGCAGTACTTC.

This chain joins TRBV19 and TRBJ1-1; D is ambiguous. CDR3 length: 11 amino acids. CDR1 is LNHDA, CDR2 SQIVND, per germline (reference sequence). The V end was cut by 11 bases, the J end by 5 bases, with 12 bases between. The CDR3 DNA follows: TGTGCCCTATTTAGAGGGACTGAAGCTTTCTTT. It translates to CALFRGTEAFF.

The chain couples TRBV9 to TRBJ1-1, with no clear D. CDR3 length equals 14 residues. Trimming removed 0 bases from V and 3 bases from J, with 9 bases in between. Germline CDR1 reads SGDLS; CDR2 reads YYNGEE. CDR3 DNA sequence: TGTGCCAGCAGCGTAGTCACCGGGGACACTGAAGCTTTCTTT. Translating gives CASSVVTGDTEAFF. The whole variable domain, filled in from reference TRBV9 and TRBJ1-1, reads DSGVTQTPKHLITATGQRVTLRCSPRSGDLSVYWYQQSLDQGLQFLIQYYNGEERAKGNILERFSAQQFPDLHSELNLSSLELGDSALYFCASSVVTGDTEAFFGQGTRLTVV.

This clone has a single count. The genes are TRBV11-1 and TRBJ2-5; tentatively, D is TRBD2 (5 bases). Germline V lookup: CDR1 SGHAT, CDR2 FQDESV (reference sequence). CDR3 length: 15 amino acids. V was pared by 7 bases and J by 5 bases, with 20 bases between. In nucleotides, the CDR3 is TGTGCCAGCAAGGAATTCCGCGGGCGTGGGGAGACCCAGTACTTC. Translating gives CASKEFRGRGETQYF.

The gene calls are TRBV27 and TRBJ2-1; tentatively, D is TRBD1 (6 bases). The V gene's germline CDR1 is MNHEY and CDR2 SMNVEV (reference sequence). The CDR3 is made up of 13 amino acids. V was pared by 1 base and J by 6 bases, with 7 bases between. The CDR3 here is CASSLLQGNEQFF. CDR3 sequence (DNA): TGTGCCAGCAGTTTATTACAGGGCAATGAGCAGTTCTTC.

This chain connects TRBV5-1 to TRBJ1-2, with D uncertain. This CDR3 has 14 residues. From germline, CDR1 is SGHRS and CDR2 YFSETQ. V was trimmed by 0 bases and J by 8 bases, leaving 14 bases between them. In DNA, the CDR3 is TGCGCCAGCAGCTTGGAGTCGGGGAGAGGAGGCTACACCTTC. Encoded protein: CASSLESGRGGYTF. The full variable domain, its missing parts supplied by reference TRBV5-1 and TRBJ1-2, is KAGVTQTPRYLIKTRGQQVTLSCSPISGHRSVSWYQQTPGQGLQFLFEYFSETQRNKGNFPGRFSGRQFSNSRSEMNVSTLELGDSALYLCASSLESGRGGYTFGSGTRLTVV.

This chain links TRBV5-8 with TRBJ1-2; 9 bases fit TRBD1. Per the germline V gene, CDR1 is SGHTS and CDR2 is YDEGEE. CDR3 length equals 15 residues. V dropped 3 bases and J dropped 3; count of bases not matched to a gene: 6. CDR3: CASSYQTGGDYGYTF. The DNA for the CDR3 is TGTGCCAGCAGCTACCAGACAGGGGGAGACTATGGCTACACCTTC.

V usage is TRBV13 and J usage is TRBJ1-4; D possibly corresponds to TRBD1 (6 bases). Germline V gene sequence: CDR1 PRHDT, CDR2 FYEKMQ (reference sequence). V lost 6 bases and J lost 8, with 16 bases in between. The CDR3 runs to 14 residues. The CDR3 reads CASSLGGAGEKLFF. The DNA of the CDR3 is TGTGCCAGCAGTCTCGGGGGGGCTGGAGAAAAACTGTTTTTT.

The chain couples TRBV9 to TRBJ2-2; 7 positions agree with TRBD2. V shed 6 bases and J 2 bases; nucleotides not matched to a gene: 4. Germline values: CDR1 SGDLS, CDR2 YYNGEE. CDR3 length: 14 residues. CDR3 in amino acids: CASTQRGNTGELFF. CDR3 in DNA: TGTGCCAGCACCCAGCGGGGTAACACCGGGGAGCTGTTTTTT. Based on the CDR3 plus reference TRBV9 and TRBJ2-2, the full variable domain is DSGVTQTPKHLITATGQRVTLRCSPRSGDLSVYWYQQSLDQGLQFLIQYYNGEERAKGNILERFSAQQFPDLHSELNLSSLELGDSALYFCASTQRGNTGELFFGEGSRLTVL.

This clone was counted only a few times. The chain combines TRBV7-9 with TRBJ1-6; D is perhaps TRBD1 (6 bases). Germline-derived CDR1 and CDR2 are SEHNR and FQNEAQ (reference sequence). With 4 bases removed from V and 0 bases from J, the gap between germline ends came to 10 bases. The CDR3 is 16 residues long. CDR3 region: CASSSTGSSYNSPLHF. For the CDR3, the DNA is TGTGCCAGCAGCTCAACAGGGAGCTCCTATAATTCACCCCTCCACTTT.

There are a few counts of this clone. The V call is TRBV2, the J call TRBJ2-7, with D tentatively TRBD2 (5 bases). The CDR3 runs 13 residues. V lost 11 bases to trimming and J lost 6 bases, with 20 bases between them. Germline-derived CDR1 and CDR2 are SNHLY and FYNNEI. The CDR3 sequence is CAVGVVFGVEQYF. The CDR3, as DNA: TGTGCCGTAGGAGTCGTCTTCGGGGTCGAGCAGTACTTC.

The chain has TRBV6-1 and TRBJ2-2, with D perhaps TRBD1 (6 bases). Trimming pared 6 bases from V and 4 bases from J, leaving 9 bases between. This CDR3 contains 13 residues. The germline CDR1 and CDR2 sequences are MNHNS and SASEGT. The chain's CDR3 is CASRPTGTGELFF. In DNA, the CDR3 is TGTGCCAGCAGACCGACAGGCACCGGGGAGCTGTTTTTT.

The chain joins TRBV9 to TRBJ2-7; tentative D call: TRBD1 (6 bases). Germline CDR1 reads SGDLS; CDR2 reads YYNGEE. V was shortened by 3 bases and J by 3 bases, with 16 bases between the two germline ends. The CDR3 is 15 amino acids. CDR3 nucleotides: TGTGCCAGCAGCGCACAGGGTGTAAGCATCTACGAGCAGTACTTC. Protein product: CASSAQGVSIYEQYF.

J is TRBJ2-2 and V is TRBV4-1; a possible D gene is TRBD2 (5 bases). Between the trimmed V and J ends, which lost 5 bases and 6 bases, there was a span of 16 bases. The CDR3 extends over 15 amino acids. Germline loops: CDR1 MGHRA, CDR2 YSYEKL. CDR3 bases: TGCGCCAGCAGCTCCGACCGATCGCGGGCCGGGGAGCTGTTTTTT. As protein: CASSSDRSRAGELFF.

This rearrangement joins TRBV28 to TRBJ2-3; no reliable D call. This CDR3 has 12 residues. The V end was cut by 3 bases, the J end by 4 bases, with 5 bases between. Germline-derived CDR1 and CDR2 are MDHEN and SYDVKM. CDR3 nucleotide sequence: TGTGCCAGCAGTTTTGGGGCAGATACGCAGTATTTT. Translated: CASSFGADTQYF.

This chain links TRBV19 with TRBJ2-1; 8 nucleotides agree with TRBD1. Germline V lookup: CDR1 LNHDA, CDR2 SQIVND (reference sequence). Trimming cost V 0 bases and J 6 bases; bases outside gene matches: 7. The CDR3 totals 16 residues. As DNA, the CDR3 is TGTGCCAGTAGTATAGATAAGACAGGGGCCCGCAATGAGCAGTTCTTC. Protein product: CASSIDKTGARNEQFF.